These 25 T cell receptor beta chains came from one sample sequenced in a study of a mutant IDH1 vaccine in newly diagnosed glioma. Noted time point: week 23, last vaccination. Doses consisted of 300 ug of mutant IDH1 20-mer peptide each, paired with topical imiquimod. Clones were read by immunoSEQ multiplex PCR, and TCRdb kept only the in-frame ones, dropping some. Of approximately 79,000 clones detected, approximately 89% appear once; the ten largest clones hold roughly 0.78%. The antigens these receptors bind are not known. The specimen was PBMCs, collected from a glioma patient whose treatment included an IDH1 peptide vaccine. All receptors derive from a woman aged 50 to 60 with glioma.

The J gene is TRBJ1-1, the V gene TRBV7-6; no clear D. CDR1 and CDR2 from the germline V gene are SGHVS and FNYEAQ. The CDR3 has 12 residues. V was cut by 2 bases and J by 7 bases, with 8 bases left in between. CDR3 nucleotide sequence: TGTGCCAGCAGCTTACTTACTATTGAAGCTTTCTTT. It codes for CASSLLTIEAFF.

This clone was counted only a few times. The chain uses TRBV7-3 and TRBJ2-5, with D unresolved. CDR1 SGHTA and CDR2 FQGTGA come from the germline V gene. V dropped 1 base and J dropped 4 bases, with 19 bases sitting between them. The CDR3 extends over 17 amino acids. This CDR3 is CASSLKAVLGLRETQYF. CDR3 DNA sequence: TGTGCCAGCAGCTTAAAGGCTGTTTTGGGGTTACGAGAGACCCAGTACTTC.

The V call is TRBV7-9, the J call TRBJ2-1, with D unresolved. V dropped 6 bases and J dropped 8 bases, with 20 bases sitting between them. Germline V CDR1 and CDR2: SEHNR, FQNEAQ (reference sequence). The CDR3 sequence is 15 residues long. The DNA for the CDR3 is TGTGCCAGCAGTCTCTCAGGTATACTTCAGGATGAGCAGTTCTTC. Translated, it gives CASSLSGILQDEQFF.

This chain uses TRBV5-4 with TRBJ2-1; maybe TRBD2 (5 bases). V was shortened by 4 bases and J by 2 bases, with 10 bases between the two germline ends. Germline V gene data show CDR1 as SGHNT and CDR2 as YYREEE (reference sequence). This CDR3 is built from 14 residues. The CDR3 protein is CASSPLEAYNEQFF. The CDR3, as DNA: TGTGCCAGCAGCCCCCTGGAGGCCTACAATGAGCAGTTCTTC.

This clone was detected only a few times. The rearrangement joins TRBV7-2 to TRBJ2-2, with D possibly TRBD1 on 5 matching bases. This CDR3 comprises 14 residues. Trimming pared 4 bases from V and 3 bases from J, leaving 9 bases between. Looked up from germline, CDR1 is SGHTA and CDR2 is FQGNSA. The CDR3 DNA reads TGTGCCAGCAGCTCTAGGGGCTACACCGGGGAGCTGTTTTTT. It is translated as CASSSRGYTGELFF.

The chain links TRBV7-3 to TRBJ2-7, with D perhaps matching TRBD1 (5 bases). The CDR3 extends over 13 amino acids. The germline V gene has CDR1 SGHTA and CDR2 FQGTGA. V lost 5 bases and J lost 2, with 10 bases in between. The CDR3 is CASSLDRTYEQYF. CDR3 in DNA: TGTGCCAGCAGCCTCGACAGAACCTACGAGCAGTACTTC.

This chain links TRBV2 with TRBJ1-1; the D is unclear. V was trimmed by 4 bases and J by 2 bases, leaving 8 bases between them. CDR3 length equals 13 residues. Germline-derived CDR1 and CDR2 are SNHLY and FYNNEI. The CDR3: CASSAHSNTEAFF. The CDR3 DNA is TGTGCCAGCAGTGCCCACAGCAACACTGAAGCTTTCTTT.

The genes are TRBV28 and TRBJ2-1; a weak D match, TRBD2 (7 bases). Germline V gives CDR1 MDHEN, CDR2 SYDVKM. Trimming took off 4 bases at V and 2 bases at J, with 15 bases between the two ends. CDR3 size: 16 residues. The CDR3 DNA reads TGTGCCAGCAGTTCGGGGGGCAGAGCAGCCTACAATGAGCAGTTCTTC. Amino acids: CASSSGGRAAYNEQFF.

The rearrangement uses TRBV30 and TRBJ2-7; TRBD2 matches at 10 bases. V gave up 3 bases and J gave up 2 bases; unmatched junction bases: 16. The CDR3 has 18 amino acids. Germline CDR1 reads GTSNPN; CDR2 reads SVGIG (reference sequence). The CDR3 nucleotides are TGTGCCTGGAGCTTACCGGGACTAGCGAGCAAAAGTCCCTACGAGCAGTACTTC. Translating gives CAWSLPGLASKSPYEQYF. Full variable domain (outside the CDR3, taken from reference TRBV30 and TRBJ2-7): SQTIHQWPATLVQPVGSPLSLECTVEGTSNPNLYWYRQAAGRGLQLLFYSVGIGQISSEVPQNLSASRPQDRQFILSSKKLLLSDSGFYLCAWSLPGLASKSPYEQYFGPGTRLTVT.

The chain uses TRBV29-1 and TRBJ2-5; tentative D call: TRBD2 (6 bases). Germline V lookup: CDR1 SQVTM, CDR2 ANQGSEA. The ends were cut back, 3 bases at V and 7 bases at J, with 18 bases in the middle. The CDR3 has 14 amino acids. In DNA form, the CDR3 reads TGCAGCGTTGACCCGACCCTTCTGGGGGGGACCCAGTACTTC. Translation gives CSVDPTLLGGTQYF.

The chain carries TRBV5-1 and TRBJ2-7; no definite D call. CDR3 length: 15 residues. CDR1 is SGHRS, CDR2 YFSETQ, per germline. The V and J ends lost 2 bases and 1 base respectively, with 13 bases between them. The CDR3 reads CASSFLTDGSYEQYF. In DNA, the CDR3 is TGCGCCAGCAGCTTTCTGACGGACGGTTCCTACGAGCAGTACTTC. The entire variable domain, with the rest obtained from reference TRBV5-1 and TRBJ2-7, is as follows: KAGVTQTPRYLIKTRGQQVTLSCSPISGHRSVSWYQQTPGQGLQFLFEYFSETQRNKGNFPGRFSGRQFSNSRSEMNVSTLELGDSALYLCASSFLTDGSYEQYFGPGTRLTVT.

The CDR3 protein is CASSLTGETYNSPLHF. CDR3 nucleotide sequence: TGTGCCAGCAGCTTGACCGGGGAGACCTATAATTCACCCCTCCACTTT. The rearrangement joins TRBV5-6 to TRBJ1-6; D unresolved. Germline CDR1 is SGHDT and CDR2 is YYEEEE. CDR3 size: 16 residues. The V gene lost 1 base and the J gene lost 2 bases, with 10 bases spanning the gap. Based on the CDR3 plus reference TRBV5-6 and TRBJ1-6, the full variable domain is DAGVTQSPTHLIKTRGQQVTLRCSPKSGHDTVSWYQQALGQGPQFIFQYYEEEERQRGNFPDRFSGHQFPNYSSELNVNALLLGDSALYLCASSLTGETYNSPLHFGNGTRLTVT.

The V call is TRBV7-2, the J call TRBJ2-1, with D perhaps matching TRBD2 (5 bases). Germline V lookup: CDR1 SGHTA, CDR2 FQGNSA. This CDR3 has 15 amino acids. V was trimmed by 5 bases and J by 10 bases, leaving 21 bases between them. CDR3 bases: TGTGCCAGCAGCGTTCTAGGGAGCTCGACGGGAGAGCAGTTCTTC. Translated, it gives CASSVLGSSTGEQFF.

The chain carries TRBV7-3 and TRBJ1-6, with a tentative D call TRBD1 (5 bases). CDR3 size: 14 residues. V was shortened by 0 bases and J by 8 bases, with 8 bases between the two germline ends. Germline loops: CDR1 SGHTA, CDR2 FQGTGA. CDR3 coding DNA: TGTGCCAGCAGCTTAACGTTAGGGGATTCACCCCTCCACTTT. This gives the protein CASSLTLGDSPLHF.

The chain uses TRBV10-3 and TRBJ2-3; 13 bases align to TRBD2. V was pared by 5 bases and J by 7 bases, with 6 bases of the junction left unmatched. This CDR3 is 15 amino acids long. CDR1 is ENHRY, CDR2 SYGVKD, per germline. CDR3 bases: TGTGCCATCAGTCGGACTAGCGGGAGTATAAATACGCAGTATTTT. The encoded protein is CAISRTSGSINTQYF.

The chain uses TRBV2 and TRBJ1-5; D is undetermined. The CDR3 has 15 amino acids. CDR1 SNHLY and CDR2 FYNNEI come from the germline V gene. The ends were cut back, 5 bases at V and 0 bases at J, with 11 bases in the middle. The chain's CDR3 is CASSPSPTSNQPQHF. The CDR3 DNA is TGTGCCAGCAGTCCGTCACCAACTAGCAATCAGCCCCAGCATTTT. Complete variable domain (other parts from reference TRBV2 and TRBJ1-5): EPEVTQTPSHQVTQMGQEVILRCVPISNHLYFYWYRQILGQKVEFLVSFYNNEISEKSEIFDDQFSVERPDGSNFTLKIRSTKLEDSAMYFCASSPSPTSNQPQHFGDGTRLSIL.

This chain connects TRBV5-1 to TRBJ2-5, with D perhaps TRBD1 (6 bases). Germline V CDR1 and CDR2: SGHRS, YFSETQ. The CDR3 has 13 amino acids. V gave up 4 bases and J gave up 5 bases, with 12 bases separating them. CDR3 sequence: CASSGTPRETQYF. The CDR3 region has the DNA TGCGCCAGCAGCGGGACACCCAGGGAGACCCAGTACTTC. Complete variable domain (other parts from reference TRBV5-1 and TRBJ2-5): KAGVTQTPRYLIKTRGQQVTLSCSPISGHRSVSWYQQTPGQGLQFLFEYFSETQRNKGNFPGRFSGRQFSNSRSEMNVSTLELGDSALYLCASSGTPRETQYFGPGTRLLVL.

The genes are TRBV6-6 and TRBJ2-5; D is undetermined. This CDR3 comprises 15 residues. Germline values: CDR1 MNHNY, CDR2 SVGAGI (reference sequence). V was cut by 8 bases and J by 0 bases, with 16 bases left in between. CDR3 DNA sequence: TGTGCCAGCCGATCCCACTTTGGGGACCAAGAGACCCAGTACTTC. It is translated as CASRSHFGDQETQYF.

The chain links TRBV27 to TRBJ2-7; D may be TRBD1 (6 bases). The CDR3 spans 12 residues. Per germline, CDR1 MNHEY and CDR2 SMNVEV (reference sequence). The V end was cut by 2 bases, the J end by 4 bases, with 6 bases between. The CDR3 bases are TGTGCCAGCAGTTTAACAGGGTACGAGCAGTACTTC. It translates to CASSLTGYEQYF.

J is TRBJ2-7 and V is TRBV4-1; D might be TRBD1 (5 bases). CDR3 length equals 13 residues. Trimming took 4 bases from V and 3 from J, leaving 10 bases between them. Germline V lookup: CDR1 MGHRA, CDR2 YSYEKL. This CDR3 reads CASSLIGHYEQYF. In nucleotides, the CDR3 is TGCGCCAGCAGCCTGATCGGACACTACGAGCAGTACTTC.

The CDR3 nucleotides read TGTGCCAGCAGTTTAGGTACAGGGGCTAGCTACGAGCAGTACTTC. Its protein product is CASSLGTGASYEQYF. The V and J genes are TRBV28 and TRBJ2-7; 7 bases line up with TRBD1. V gave up 2 bases and J gave up 3 bases; unmatched junction bases: 7. CDR3 length: 15 residues. Germline lookup yields CDR1 MDHEN and CDR2 SYDVKM.

The rearrangement links TRBV5-5 to TRBJ1-5; no reliable D call. Per germline, CDR1 SGHKS and CDR2 YYEKEE (reference sequence). There are 14 residues in the CDR3. Trimming took 4 bases from V and 1 from J, leaving 9 bases between them. The CDR3 spells CASSPGGSNQPQHF. CDR3 DNA: TGTGCCAGCAGCCCTGGAGGGAGCAATCAGCCCCAGCATTTT.

V and J are TRBV14 and TRBJ2-7; 7 positions agree with TRBD2. J was trimmed by 6 bases and V by 1 base; bases with no gene match: 9. Germline V CDR1 and CDR2: SGHDN, FVKESK. This CDR3 is built from 15 residues. The CDR3 DNA reads as TGTGCCAGCAGCCAAGGTGGGAGCGGGAACTTCGAGCAGTACTTC. It translates to CASSQGGSGNFEQYF.

The chain has TRBV4-1 and TRBJ2-2; 7 nucleotides align to TRBD2. The length of the CDR3 is 14 residues. Losses at the gene ends were 3 bases for V and 7 bases for J; bases not matched to a gene: 5. Germline V gives CDR1 MGHRA, CDR2 YSYEKL. The CDR3 loop is CASSHRLAGGELFF. The CDR3 coding sequence is TGCGCCAGCAGCCATCGACTAGCTGGCGGGGAGCTGTTTTTT.

J is TRBJ1-1 and V is TRBV18; 9 nucleotides agree with TRBD1. This CDR3 has 14 residues. The junction had 8 bases not matched to a gene; V was cut back by 2 bases and J by 10 bases. In germline, CDR1 is KGHSH, CDR2 LQKENI. CDR3 DNA: TGTGCCAGCTCACCAGAGGCGGGACAGGGTTCAGCTTTCTTT. Translation gives CASSPEAGQGSAFF.